These 30 T cell receptor beta chains came from one sample sequenced in a study of blood T cell repertoires in COVID-19. TCRdb keeps only in-frame clones here, not all; method: immunoSEQ multiplex PCR. The table records some 230,000 clones, 70% to 90% of them present only once. Specimen: peripheral blood. Receptor source: a man aged 35-49 years with acute or convalescent COVID-19.

The J gene is TRBJ2-1, the V gene TRBV7-8, with 8 bases identical to TRBD2. Germline V gene sequence: CDR1 SGHVS, CDR2 FQNEAQ. The CDR3 contains 16 residues. The junction had 12 bases not matched to a gene; V was cut back by 6 bases and J by 5 bases. The CDR3 here is CASSLIAGSRDNEQFF. DNA of the CDR3: TGTGCCAGCAGTCTTATAGCGGGGTCTCGGGACAATGAGCAGTTCTTC. The complete variable domain, with remaining parts taken from reference TRBV7-8 and TRBJ2-1, reads GAGVSQSPRYKVAKRGQDVALRCDPISGHVSLFWYQQALGQGPEFLTYFQNEAQLDKSGLPSDRFFAERPEGSVSTLKIQRTQQEDSAVYLCASSLIAGSRDNEQFFGPGTRLTVL.

The V and J genes are TRBV15 and TRBJ2-7, with 11 positions matching TRBD2. CDR1 and CDR2 (germline): LNHNV, YYDKDF (reference sequence). The V segment lost 2 bases and the J segment 0 bases; nucleotides outside the gene matches: 3. The CDR3 runs to 16 residues. DNA of the CDR3: TGTGCCACCAGCAGAATCGGACTAGCGGGCTCCTACGAGCAGTACTTC. The encoded protein is CATSRIGLAGSYEQYF. Together with reference TRBV15 and TRBJ2-7, the CDR3 gives the full variable domain: DAMVIQNPRYQVTQFGKPVTLSCSQTLNHNVMYWYQQKSSQAPKLLFHYYDKDFNNEADTPDNFQSRRPNTSFCFLDIRSPGLGDTAMYLCATSRIGLAGSYEQYFGPGTRLTVT.

This chain uses TRBV25-1 with TRBJ2-6, with TRBD1 matching over 8 bases. V gave up 1 base and J gave up 4 bases; unmatched junction bases: 9. The CDR3 is made up of 18 amino acids. The germline V gene has CDR1 MGHDK and CDR2 SYGVNS. CDR3 sequence (DNA): TGTGCCAGCAGTGAATTGAGGACAGGGCAGGCCGGGGCCAACGTCCTGACTTTC. Protein: CASSELRTGQAGANVLTF.

The chain employs TRBV15 and TRBJ2-3, with 12 bases matching TRBD2. The CDR3 is 17 residues long. CDR1 is LNHNV and CDR2 is YYDKDF in the germline V gene (reference sequence). Trimming at V came to 1 base and at J to 2 bases, leaving 4 bases not matched to a gene. CDR3 region: CATSRGTSGGITDTQYF. CDR3 nucleotides: TGTGCCACCAGCAGAGGAACTAGCGGGGGGATCACAGATACGCAGTATTTT.

This chain uses TRBV10-3 with TRBJ2-7; 7 bases map to TRBD2. CDR1 ENHRY and CDR2 SYGVKD come from the germline V gene. The CDR3 has 12 amino acids. The CDR3 protein is CATTSSSYEQYF. The CDR3 bases are TGTGCTACGACTAGCAGTTCCTACGAGCAGTACTTC.

The V gene is TRBV6-5, the J gene TRBJ2-7; tentative D call: TRBD2 (5 bases). Germline CDR1 reads MNHEY; CDR2 reads SVGAGI. V lost 8 bases and J 0 bases, leaving 14 bases between the germline ends. This CDR3 region has 14 residues. CDR3 sequence (DNA): TGTGCCAGCGCGCGAGGGTTTACCTCCTACGAGCAGTACTTC. Translating it yields CASARGFTSYEQYF.

The chain joins TRBV3-1 (or the pseudogene TRBV3-2) to TRBJ1-4; D is possibly TRBD1 (6 bases). CDR1 is LGHDT, CDR2 YNNKEL, per germline (reference sequence). The CDR3 consists of 15 residues. V was pared by 1 base and J by 8 bases, with 14 bases between. In DNA form, the CDR3 reads TGTGCCAGCAGCCAAGGACAGGCCCTGGGGGAAAAACTGTTTTTT. Residues: CASSQGQALGEKLFF.

This clone was seen once. The chain is built from TRBV11-2 and TRBJ1-3; no clear D gene. The CDR3 consists of 14 residues. V was pared by 5 bases and J by 4 bases, with 12 bases between. CDR1 SGHAT and CDR2 FQNNGV come from the germline V gene. The CDR3 nucleotides are TGTGCCAGCAGCACCCAAGGCGGCGGAAACACCATATATTTT. It translates to CASSTQGGGNTIYF.

The chain links TRBV6-5 to TRBJ2-7, with TRBD1 identical over 9 bases. This CDR3 is 15 amino acids long. Germline-derived CDR1 and CDR2 are MNHEY and SVGAGI. V dropped 2 bases and J dropped 3; count of bases not matched to a gene: 5. CDR3 protein: CASSYVRDRDYEQYF. In DNA, the CDR3 is TGTGCCAGCAGTTACGTCCGGGACAGGGACTACGAGCAGTACTTC.

The J gene is TRBJ2-2, the V gene TRBV6-5; D unresolved. With 2 bases removed from V and 6 bases from J, the gap between germline ends came to 13 bases. CDR3 size: 15 residues. From germline, CDR1 is MNHEY and CDR2 SVGAGI. This CDR3 reads CASSYGQAGPGELFF. In DNA, the CDR3 is TGTGCCAGCAGTTACGGGCAGGCTGGGCCCGGGGAGCTGTTTTTT.

This clone occurred once. The chain links TRBV11-3 to TRBJ2-1; TRBD2 aligns across 7 bases. The CDR3 contains 15 residues. With 4 bases clipped from V and 6 bases from J, the junction kept 9 bases outside the gene matches. Germline-derived CDR1 and CDR2 are SGHNT and YENEEA. This CDR3 is CASSSFGGGPNEQFF. The CDR3 nucleotides read TGTGCCAGCAGCTCCTTCGGGGGAGGGCCCAATGAGCAGTTCTTC. The full variable domain, its missing parts supplied by reference TRBV11-3 and TRBJ2-1, is EAGVVQSPRYKIIEKKQPVAFWCNPISGHNTLYWYLQNLGQGPELLIRYENEEAVDDSQLPKDRFSAERLKGVDSTLKIQPAELGDSAVYLCASSSFGGGPNEQFFGPGTRLTVL.

The chain has TRBV5-1 and TRBJ2-1, with 7 nucleotides matching TRBD2. This CDR3 has 16 amino acids. V gave up 6 bases and J gave up 1 base; unmatched junction bases: 10. Germline loops: CDR1 SGHRS, CDR2 YFSETQ. CDR3 in amino acids: CASTPGGVTSYNEQFF. The CDR3 region has the DNA TGCGCCAGCACCCCGGGGGGTGTAACGTCCTACAATGAGCAGTTCTTC.

J is TRBJ2-2 and V is TRBV9, with D maybe TRBD2 (6 bases). This CDR3 is 16 amino acids long. Germline CDR1 is SGDLS and CDR2 is YYNGEE. V was trimmed by 9 bases and J by 0 bases, leaving 18 bases between them. CDR3 protein: CATGSGLGANTGELFF. In nucleotides, the CDR3 is TGTGCCACCGGGAGTGGGCTGGGGGCGAACACCGGGGAGCTGTTTTTT.

The gene calls are TRBV14 and TRBJ2-3; no clear D. V was shortened by 4 bases and J by 1 base, with 9 bases between the two germline ends. This CDR3 has 14 residues. In germline, CDR1 is SGHDN, CDR2 FVKESK. This CDR3 reads CASSRNLGTDTQYF. As DNA, the CDR3 is TGTGCCAGCAGCCGTAACTTAGGCACAGATACGCAGTATTTT.

This chain connects TRBV7-9 to TRBJ1-5, with 7 bases that match TRBD1. Germline V gives CDR1 SEHNR, CDR2 FQNEAQ (reference sequence). The CDR3 is 16 amino acids. Germline trimming cut 0 bases from V and 9 bases from J; bases unmatched to any gene: 11. CDR3 sequence: CASSLADGTVDRPQHF. CDR3 in DNA: TGTGCCAGCAGCTTAGCTGACGGGACAGTAGATCGGCCCCAGCATTTT.

V usage is TRBV4-1 and J usage is TRBJ1-1; D is unresolved. Germline V lookup: CDR1 MGHRA, CDR2 YSYEKL. With 1 base removed from V and 0 bases from J, the gap between germline ends came to 9 bases. The CDR3 is made up of 15 amino acids. CDR3 nucleotides: TGCGCCAGCAGCCAAGCCCAGAATATGAACACTGAAGCTTTCTTT. Its translation: CASSQAQNMNTEAFF.

V usage is TRBV3-1 (or the pseudogene TRBV3-2) and J usage is TRBJ1-1; D gene ambiguous. The CDR3 totals 12 residues. The V gene's germline CDR1 is LGHDT and CDR2 YNNKEL (reference sequence). V was pared by 3 bases and J by 6 bases, with 8 bases between. CDR3 amino acids: CASSHGGPEAFF. As DNA, the CDR3 is TGTGCCAGCAGCCACGGAGGACCTGAAGCTTTCTTT.

The J gene is TRBJ1-2, the V gene TRBV6-5, with a weak D call TRBD1 (5 bases). The V end lost 6 bases, the J end lost 6 bases, and 14 bases lay between the germline ends. This CDR3 spans 13 amino acids. CDR1 and CDR2 (germline): MNHEY, SVGAGI. CDR3 bases: TGTGCCAGCAGAACGGGGGGATCGGATGGCTACACCTTC. Its protein product is CASRTGGSDGYTF.

This chain joins TRBV4-1 and TRBJ1-1; D ambiguous. Germline CDR1 reads MGHRA; CDR2 reads YSYEKL. The CDR3 sequence is 15 residues long. Trimming stripped 1 base from V and 5 bases from J, with 14 bases between. CDR3 bases: TGCGCCAGCAGCCAAGGGGAGACGGGGAGGACTGAAGCTTTCTTT. Its translation is CASSQGETGRTEAFF.

V usage is TRBV6-5 and J usage is TRBJ1-1, with TRBD1 matching over 7 bases. The CDR3 runs to 15 residues. The V and J ends lost 3 bases and 4 bases, in that order; junction bases with no gene match: 8. Germline loops: CDR1 MNHEY, CDR2 SVGAGI. CDR3 loop: CASSYSRTGRTEAFF. The CDR3 DNA reads as TGTGCCAGCAGTTATTCACGGACAGGACGCACTGAAGCTTTCTTT.

This clone was seen more than once but under ten times. DNA for the CDR3: TGCGCCAGCAGCCAAGATTTAAGGTCAGGCTATAACTATGGCTACACCTTC. This sequence encodes CASSQDLRSGYNYGYTF. The rearrangement uses TRBV4-3 and TRBJ1-2; D uncertain. The CDR3 loop spans 17 amino acids. Trimming pared 0 bases from V and 1 base from J, leaving 15 bases between. Germline V lookup: CDR1 LGHNA, CDR2 YSLEER.

CDR3: CASSLAGMNTEAFF. CDR3 sequence (DNA): TGTGCCAGCAGCTTGGCAGGAATGAACACTGAAGCTTTCTTT. The chain uses TRBV7-3 and TRBJ1-1, with D uncertain. This CDR3 has 14 amino acids. Between the trimmed V and J ends, which lost 3 bases and 0 bases, there was a span of 8 bases. The germline V gene has CDR1 SGHTA and CDR2 FQGTGA.

The chain combines TRBV7-9 with TRBJ1-1; possible D gene TRBD1, 5 bases. Trimming cost V 1 base and J 1 base, with 7 bases left between them. This CDR3 has 14 residues. CDR1 is SEHNR, CDR2 FQNEAQ, per germline (reference sequence). The CDR3 here is CASSLGRGNTEAFF. In DNA form, the CDR3 reads TGTGCCAGCAGCTTAGGGAGGGGGAACACTGAAGCTTTCTTT.

The V call is TRBV14, the J call TRBJ1-1; tentatively, D is TRBD1 (5 bases). The CDR3 loop spans 13 amino acids. CDR1 is SGHDN and CDR2 is FVKESK in the germline V gene. V lost 0 bases and J lost 5, with 7 bases in between. The CDR3 region has the DNA TGTGCCAGCAGCCAAGAATACAGGACTGAAGCTTTCTTT. Protein product: CASSQEYRTEAFF.

The rearrangement joins TRBV9 to TRBJ2-1; 11 nucleotides agree with TRBD2. V trimming: 3 bases; J trimming: 4 bases; junction bases outside the gene matches: 18. This CDR3 is built from 20 residues. Germline V gene data show CDR1 as SGDLS and CDR2 as YYNGEE. The CDR3 region is CASSADFGTSGEKGYNEQFF. The CDR3 DNA reads as TGTGCCAGCAGCGCAGACTTTGGGACTAGCGGAGAAAAGGGATACAATGAGCAGTTCTTC.

This sequence joins TRBV19 and TRBJ1-3, with D uncertain. Germline V gene data show CDR1 as LNHDA and CDR2 as SQIVND (reference sequence). This CDR3 is 13 amino acids long. V was shortened by 5 bases and J by 2 bases, with 7 bases between the two germline ends. The chain's CDR3 is CASSRGAGNTIYF. In DNA form, the CDR3 reads TGTGCCAGTAGTCGCGGTGCTGGAAACACCATATATTTT.

The chain couples TRBV13 to TRBJ2-2; 7 bases match TRBD2. V dropped 3 bases and J dropped 0; count of bases not matched to a gene: 4. Germline lookup yields CDR1 PRHDT and CDR2 FYEKMQ (reference sequence). The CDR3 has 16 residues. As DNA, the CDR3 is TGTGCCAGCAGCTTCTGGGGGGGAACGAACACCGGGGAGCTGTTTTTT. Amino acids: CASSFWGGTNTGELFF.

The genes are TRBV3-1 (or the pseudogene TRBV3-2) and TRBJ2-6; no clear D gene. Germline-derived CDR1 and CDR2 are LGHDT and YNNKEL (reference sequence). Trimming removed 8 bases at V and 2 bases at J, with 10 bases between. The CDR3 totals 14 residues. CDR3: CASAYAAGANVLTF. The CDR3 nucleotides read TGTGCCAGCGCCTACGCGGCTGGGGCCAACGTCCTGACTTTC.

The chain joins TRBV7-9 to TRBJ2-6, with D perhaps TRBD1 (5 bases). V was pared by 3 bases and J by 4 bases, with 7 bases between. CDR3 size: 14 residues. CDR1 and CDR2 from the germline V gene are SEHNR and FQNEAQ (reference sequence). This chain's CDR3 is CASSFRAGANVLTF. CDR3 nucleotide sequence: TGTGCCAGCAGCTTCAGGGCCGGGGCCAACGTCCTGACTTTC.

The chain recombines TRBV18 with TRBJ1-6; D gene unclear. This CDR3 has 14 amino acids. Trimming stripped 3 bases from V and 8 bases from J, with 11 bases between. Per the germline V gene, CDR1 is KGHSH and CDR2 is LQKENI. DNA of the CDR3: TGTGCCAGCTCACCCCTACCCGGGGATTCACCCCTCCACTTT. It specifies CASSPLPGDSPLHF.